A single sample is the source of the 7 T cell receptor beta chains below, sequenced in a study of beta chain features in type 1 diabetes. Which antigens these TCRs recognize remains unknown. Study-wide results and limits: For Type 1 diabetes patients, all four CD4+ subsets carried TCRB CDR3s that were moderately but significantly shorter.

Sequenced material consisted of expressed TCRB transcripts (all of the isolated RNA was reverse transcribed). Some clones are missing from TCRdb's copy, which holds only in-frame ones; the method was immunoSEQ multiplex PCR. The sample shows roughly 300,000 clones, roughly a tenth of them seen only once. The sample consisted of central memory CD4+ T cells from blood. All receptors come from a man aged 25 to 40 with type 1 diabetes.

This clone showed up many times. The chain has TRBV7-6 and TRBJ2-3; possible D gene TRBD2, 6 bases. V lost 5 bases and J lost 7, with 16 bases in between. Germline values: CDR1 SGHVS, CDR2 FNYEAQ. The length of the CDR3 is 14 residues. The CDR3 here is CASSQNSGEHTQYF. CDR3 bases: TGTGCCAGCAGCCAGAACTCGGGGGAGCATACGCAGTATTTT.

The V gene is TRBV18, the J gene TRBJ1-1; D is unclear. Trimming removed 2 bases at V and 4 bases at J, with 11 bases between. The CDR3 totals 14 residues. Germline-derived CDR1 and CDR2 are KGHSH and LQKENI. Here the CDR3 DNA reads TGTGCCAGCTCACCAATTCAAGAAGGCACTGAAGCTTTCTTT. It codes for CASSPIQEGTEAFF. Based on the CDR3 plus reference TRBV18 and TRBJ1-1, the full variable domain is NAGVMQNPRHLVRRRGQEARLRCSPMKGHSHVYWYRQLPEEGLKFMVYLQKENIIDESGMPKERFSAEFPKEGPSILRIQQVVRGDSAAYFCASSPIQEGTEAFFGQGTRLTVV.

The chain joins TRBV30 to TRBJ2-3; the D gene is possibly TRBD2 (6 bases). The CDR3 consists of 13 residues. Germline CDR1 reads GTSNPN; CDR2 reads SVGIG (reference sequence). V was clipped by 5 bases and J by 6 bases, with 15 bases between them. This chain's CDR3 is CAWDSGTGDTQYF. CDR3 DNA: TGTGCCTGGGATAGCGGTACCGGGGATACGCAGTATTTT. The full variable domain, with the rest looked up from reference TRBV30 and TRBJ2-3, is SQTIHQWPATLVQPVGSPLSLECTVEGTSNPNLYWYRQAAGRGLQLLFYSVGIGQISSEVPQNLSASRPQDRQFILSSKKLLLSDSGFYLCAWDSGTGDTQYFGPGTRLTVL.

The CDR3 DNA reads TGTGCCAGCACCAGACAGGGGTACACTGAAGCTTTCTTT. Protein product: CASTRQGYTEAFF. This chain joins TRBV6-5 and TRBJ1-1; 8 positions match TRBD1. The J segment lost 3 bases and the V segment lost 7 bases, leaving 4 bases of the junction unmatched. The germline gives CDR1 MNHEY, CDR2 SVGAGI. The CDR3 is 13 amino acids.

The J gene is TRBJ1-2, the V gene TRBV9, with D maybe TRBD1 (5 bases). Trimming left V 3 bases short and J 5 bases short, with 17 bases between. This CDR3 has 15 amino acids. CDR1 is SGDLS, CDR2 YYNGEE, per germline. The CDR3 loop is CASSGGPIVVYGYTF. The DNA of the CDR3 is TGTGCCAGCAGCGGGGGACCAATAGTCGTGTATGGCTACACCTTC.

The chain recombines TRBV7-2 with TRBJ2-2, with 12 bases matching TRBD2. The CDR3 has 17 residues. Germline V gene lookup returns CDR1 SGHTA and CDR2 FQGNSA. With V trimmed by 5 bases and J by 6 bases, 10 bases remained unmatched. CDR3 amino acids: CASSLASSGGASGELFF. The CDR3 coding sequence is TGTGCCAGCAGCCTCGCCTCTAGCGGGGGGGCATCCGGGGAGCTGTTTTTT.

The table lists this clone with a few counts. The genes are TRBV28 and TRBJ1-1, with D possibly TRBD1 on 6 matching bases. The CDR3 contains 13 residues. The germline gives CDR1 MDHEN, CDR2 SYDVKM. V was clipped by 5 bases and J by 6 bases, with 13 bases between them. CDR3 loop: CASSQQGPSEAFF. Written as DNA, the CDR3 is TGTGCCAGCAGTCAACAGGGTCCCTCTGAAGCTTTCTTT.